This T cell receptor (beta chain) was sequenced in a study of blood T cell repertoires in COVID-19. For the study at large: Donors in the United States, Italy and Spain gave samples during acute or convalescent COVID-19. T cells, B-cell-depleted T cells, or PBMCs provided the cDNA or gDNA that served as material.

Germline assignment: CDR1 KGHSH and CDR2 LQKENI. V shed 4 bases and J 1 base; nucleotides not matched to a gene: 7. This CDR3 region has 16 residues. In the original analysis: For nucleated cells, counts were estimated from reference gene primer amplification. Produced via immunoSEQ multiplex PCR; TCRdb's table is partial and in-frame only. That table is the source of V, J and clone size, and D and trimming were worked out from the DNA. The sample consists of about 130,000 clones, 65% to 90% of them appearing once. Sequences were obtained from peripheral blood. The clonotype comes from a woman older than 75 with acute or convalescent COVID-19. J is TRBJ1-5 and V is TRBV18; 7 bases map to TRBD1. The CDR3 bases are TGTGCCAGCTCACAAAAGACAGGGCGAAGCAATCAGCCCCAGCATTTT. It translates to CASSQKTGRSNQPQHF. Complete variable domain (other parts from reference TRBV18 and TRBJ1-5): NAGVMQNPRHLVRRRGQEARLRCSPMKGHSHVYWYRQLPEEGLKFMVYLQKENIIDESGMPKERFSAEFPKEGPSILRIQQVVRGDSAAYFCASSQKTGRSNQPQHFGDGTRLSIL.